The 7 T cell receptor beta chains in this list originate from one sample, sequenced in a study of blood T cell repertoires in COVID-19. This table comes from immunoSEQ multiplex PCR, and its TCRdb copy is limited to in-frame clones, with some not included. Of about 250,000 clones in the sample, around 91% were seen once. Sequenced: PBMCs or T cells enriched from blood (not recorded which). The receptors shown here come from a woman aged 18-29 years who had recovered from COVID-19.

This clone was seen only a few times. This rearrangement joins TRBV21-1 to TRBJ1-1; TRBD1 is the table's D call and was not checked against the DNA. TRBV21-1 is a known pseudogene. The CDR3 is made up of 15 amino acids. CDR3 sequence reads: CASSKRLQGNTEAFF. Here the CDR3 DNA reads TGTGCCAGCAGCAAAAGGCTACAGGGGAACACTGAAGCTTTCTTT.

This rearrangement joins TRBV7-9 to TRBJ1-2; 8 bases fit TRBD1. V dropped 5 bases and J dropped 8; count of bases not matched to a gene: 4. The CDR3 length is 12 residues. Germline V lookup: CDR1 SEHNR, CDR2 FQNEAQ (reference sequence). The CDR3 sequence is CASSPGTGGYTF. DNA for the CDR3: TGTGCCAGCAGCCCAGGGACAGGCGGCTACACCTTC.

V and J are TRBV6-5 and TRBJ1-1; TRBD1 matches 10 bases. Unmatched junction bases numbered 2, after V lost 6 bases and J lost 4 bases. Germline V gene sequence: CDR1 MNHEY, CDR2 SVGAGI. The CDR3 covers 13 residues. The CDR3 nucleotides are TGTGCCAGCAGCGGGGACAGGGGCACTGAAGCTTTCTTT. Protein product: CASSGDRGTEAFF.

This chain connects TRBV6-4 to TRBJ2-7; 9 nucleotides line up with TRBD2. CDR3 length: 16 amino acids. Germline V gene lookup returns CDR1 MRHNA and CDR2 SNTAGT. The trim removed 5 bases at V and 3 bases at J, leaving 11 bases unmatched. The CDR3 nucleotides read TGTGCCAGCAGTATAGGGCGGCGGGGGGGCCTCTACGAGCAGTACTTC. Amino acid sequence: CASSIGRRGGLYEQYF.

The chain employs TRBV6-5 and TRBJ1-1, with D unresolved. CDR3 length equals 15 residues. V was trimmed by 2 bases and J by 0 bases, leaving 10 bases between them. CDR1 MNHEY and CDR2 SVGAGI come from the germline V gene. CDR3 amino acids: CASSYGPSMNTEAFF. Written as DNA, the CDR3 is TGTGCCAGCAGTTACGGCCCGTCGATGAACACTGAAGCTTTCTTT.

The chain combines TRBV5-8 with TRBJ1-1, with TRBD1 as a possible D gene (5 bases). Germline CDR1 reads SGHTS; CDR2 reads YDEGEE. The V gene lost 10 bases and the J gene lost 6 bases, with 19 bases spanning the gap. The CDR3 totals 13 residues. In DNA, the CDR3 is TGTGCCTGTAACGGGGGAGCAGAGGCTGAAGCTTTCTTT. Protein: CACNGGAEAEAFF.

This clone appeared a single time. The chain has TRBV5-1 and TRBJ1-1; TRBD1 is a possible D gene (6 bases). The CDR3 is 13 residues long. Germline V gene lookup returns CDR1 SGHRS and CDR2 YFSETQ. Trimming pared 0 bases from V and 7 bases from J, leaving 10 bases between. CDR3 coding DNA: TGCGCCAGCAGCTTGGGGCAGGGGAATGAAGCTTTCTTT. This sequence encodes CASSLGQGNEAFF.